These T cell receptor beta chains were read from a single sample in a study of vaccination and CD4 T cells after COVID-19. Each CDR3 protein gets one entry after TCRdb re-called the PCR reads with MiXCR. Here the sample spans 7,600 or so distinct CDR3 sequences, about 42% being singletons. These receptors' targets are unknown. Sequenced material: CD4+ T cells from blood, cultured in vitro. These receptors came from a human donor in good health. The CDR3 runs from the conserved cysteine through the conserved F or W. D genes are given only for firm matches. Not every row has a clone size; where given, it reads once, few, many or a size class.

cdr3_nt	cdr3_aa	clone_size	d_call	j_call	v_call
TGTGCCAGCAGCTTAGGAGCGCACCAAGAGACCCAGTACTTC	CASSLGAHQETQYF	-	-	TRBJ2-5	TRBV7-2
TGTGCCACCCGGACAGGGTTTAACTATGGCTACACCTTC	CATRTGFNYGYTF	few	TRBD1	TRBJ1-2	TRBV6-1
TGTGCCAGTAACACAGATACGCAGTATTTT	CASNTDTQYF	few	-	TRBJ2-3	TRBV6-1
TGCAGTGCTAATCCCGGGTCGGATGGCTACACCTTC	CSANPGSDGYTF	-	-	TRBJ1-2	TRBV20-1
TGTGCGAGCAGGCTAGCGGGGAGATACGAGCAGTACTTC	CASRLAGRYEQYF	-	TRBD2	TRBJ2-7	TRBV14
TGTGCCAGCAGCTTAGGGGGAACAGATACGCAGTATTTT	CASSLGGTDTQYF	-	-	TRBJ2-3	TRBV11-3
TGTGCCAGCAGCCCAGAGCGGGGGACTAGCGGGAGTAGGGAGACCCAGTACTTC	CASSPERGTSGSRETQYF	few	TRBD2	TRBJ2-5	TRBV11-2
TGTGCCAGCAGCCCAGGACAGACCAATTCACCCCTCCACTTT	CASSPGQTNSPLHF	medium-sized	-	TRBJ1-6	TRBV6-1
TGTGCCAGCCTGAGCAGGGGGGCATATGGCTACACCTTC	CASLSRGAYGYTF	-	TRBD1	TRBJ1-2	TRBV6-1
TGTGCCAGCAGCTGGGAAGGACAGGCGACAAACTATGGCTACACCTTC	CASSWEGQATNYGYTF	-	TRBD1	TRBJ1-2	TRBV5-5
TGTGCCAGCAGCGAGGGAGGCCGGGGCACCGGGGAGCTGTTTTTT	CASSEGGRGTGELFF	-	-	TRBJ2-2	TRBV7-2
TGTGCCAGCATTGGAGGGGGCAACTATGGCTACACCTTC	CASIGGGNYGYTF	-	TRBD1	TRBJ1-2	TRBV2
TGTGCCAGCAGCCTGACAGGGGTCACTGAAGCTTTCTTT	CASSLTGVTEAFF	-	TRBD1	TRBJ1-1	TRBV28
TGCAGTGTTAGAGATTCTGGGGACACTGAAGCTTTCTTT	CSVRDSGDTEAFF	-	-	TRBJ1-1	TRBV20-1
TGTGCCAGCAGGGGGGCAGGCCCCAATTCACCCCTCCACTTT	CASRGAGPNSPLHF	-	-	TRBJ1-6	TRBV6-1
TGTGCCATCAGTGGGAGACAGGGGAACTACGAGCAGTACTTC	CAISGRQGNYEQYF	-	TRBD1	TRBJ2-7	TRBV10-3
TGTGCCAGCAGCTTAGCGGGACAGGTGGGCAATGAGCAGTTCTTC	CASSLAGQVGNEQFF	-	TRBD1	TRBJ2-1	TRBV7-9
TGTGCCAGCAGCCGCCTTATGGGTAGCGGGAGGGACACCGGGGAGCTGTTTTTT	CASSRLMGSGRDTGELFF	-	TRBD2	TRBJ2-2	TRBV7-2
TGTGCCAGTAGTCCCCCCGGGACAGCCACAGATACGCAGTATTTT	CASSPPGTATDTQYF	few	TRBD1	TRBJ2-3	TRBV19
TGTGCCAGCAGCTTAGGGAGTAATTCACCCCTCCACTTT	CASSLGSNSPLHF	few	-	TRBJ1-6	TRBV7-9
TGTGCCAGCAGCTTAGAAGCCGCAGGACAGGGGGGGACTGAAGCTTTCTTT	CASSLEAAGQGGTEAFF	few	TRBD1	TRBJ1-1	TRBV7-6
TGTGCCAGCAGCTTCCGGGCGCCAGGAAACTTTTACGAGCAGTACTTC	CASSFRAPGNFYEQYF	-	-	TRBJ2-7	TRBV7-9
TGTGCCACCAGCAGCGCCCTAAAGGGGGGACAGGGGTGGTACGAGCAGTACTTC	CATSSALKGGQGWYEQYF	few	TRBD1	TRBJ2-7	TRBV15
TGTGCCAGTAGTGGCGGGGGTTACAATGAGCAGTTCTTC	CASSGGGYNEQFF	-	TRBD2	TRBJ2-1	TRBV19
TGTGCCAGCAGTTTCCCTTTCGGGGCTGAGGGGGCAGGGAATTCACCCCTCCACTTT	CASSFPFGAEGAGNSPLHF	few	TRBD1	TRBJ1-6	TRBV28
TGTGCCAGCAGCTTATCGGTCAGTCTTCAGGGGCAGGGAGCTTTCTTT	CASSLSVSLQGQGAFF	hyperexpanded	-	TRBJ1-1	TRBV11-2
TGTGCCAGCAGCCCGCCCCGGGCGGGGACACACACCGGGGAGCTGTTTTTT	CASSPPRAGTHTGELFF	few	-	TRBJ2-2	TRBV28
TGTGCCAGCAGTCCCAACAGGATGTCGGCTTTCTTT	CASSPNRMSAFF	once	-	TRBJ1-1	TRBV28
TGCGCCAGCAGCCGGTGGGTTGACAGGGACTATGGCTACACCTTC	CASSRWVDRDYGYTF	-	TRBD1	TRBJ1-2	TRBV4-3
TGTGCCAGTAGTACGGGGACGGGAAAGCTCTATGGCTACACCTTC	CASSTGTGKLYGYTF	medium-sized	-	TRBJ1-2	TRBV19
TGTGCCAGCAGTGAAGTCCGGCTGCTTGGGGAGCTGTTTTTT	CASSEVRLLGELFF	-	-	TRBJ2-2	TRBV2
TGTGCCAGCAGTTTATCGGCGGGGGCAGGCACAGATACGCAGTATTTT	CASSLSAGAGTDTQYF	-	-	TRBJ2-3	TRBV28
TGTGCCAGCAGCGGGCTCAGGGGCGACTATGGCTACACCTTC	CASSGLRGDYGYTF	large	-	TRBJ1-2	TRBV7-9
TGTGCCAGCAGTGGAACTAGCGGGAGAGTTGGCACAGATACGCAGTATTTT	CASSGTSGRVGTDTQYF	-	TRBD2	TRBJ2-3	TRBV6-1
TGTGCCAGTAGTAAAACAGCACCGATACTCCCAAACACTGAAGCTTTCTTT	CASSKTAPILPNTEAFF	-	-	TRBJ1-1	TRBV19
TGTGCCTGGACCAGGACAGAGAACTATGGCTACACCTTC	CAWTRTENYGYTF	-	-	TRBJ1-2	TRBV30
TGTGCCAGCAGTTACTCGTCGGGTCAGGGAACAAACTATGGCTACACCTTC	CASSYSSGQGTNYGYTF	few	-	TRBJ1-2	TRBV6-5
TGTGCCAGTAGTGTCGCGCCGGGACAGGGATACGAGCAGTACTTC	CASSVAPGQGYEQYF	-	TRBD1	TRBJ2-7	TRBV19
TGTGCCAGCAGCTTAGTAATGGGGGCGGCTTCACCCCTCCACTTT	CASSLVMGAASPLHF	few	-	TRBJ1-6	TRBV7-9
TGTGCCAGCAGACGAGGCGGGACAGGGGTCTTTGGGGAGCAGTACTTC	CASRRGGTGVFGEQYF	few	TRBD1	TRBJ2-7	TRBV12-3/TRBV12-4
TGTGCCAGTAGTAAGGCCGGACAGGGAAGTAATCAGCCCCAGCATTTT	CASSKAGQGSNQPQHF	-	TRBD1	TRBJ1-5	TRBV19
TGTGCCAGTAGTATAGTGTGGCCAGGAAATCAGCCCCAGCATTTT	CASSIVWPGNQPQHF	few	-	TRBJ1-5	TRBV19
TGTGCCAGCAGTTTACTAGCGGGAGTATCCGGGGAGCTGTTTTTT	CASSLLAGVSGELFF	-	TRBD2	TRBJ2-2	TRBV27
TGCAGTGCTAGGTCGGGCGGGCGCGAGCAGTACTTC	CSARSGGREQYF	few	-	TRBJ2-7	TRBV20-1
TGTGCCAGTAGCGCTAGGGGGACAGGGACTCAGCCCCAGCATTTT	CASSARGTGTQPQHF	few	TRBD1	TRBJ1-5	TRBV19
TGCAGTGCTATGGCCAGGGAGGCCGAGCAGTACTTC	CSAMAREAEQYF	few	-	TRBJ2-7	TRBV20-1
TGTGCCAGCAGGATTCGTGCTAGCGGGACCCAAGAGACCCAGTACTTC	CASRIRASGTQETQYF	-	TRBD2	TRBJ2-5	TRBV2
TGTGCCAGCAGCTTAGGGGGTAGCGGGGGGCTCACCTACGAGCAGTACTTC	CASSLGGSGGLTYEQYF	-	TRBD2	TRBJ2-7	TRBV7-2
TGTGCCAGCAGCTTACCGGTGCAAAATTCACCCCTCCACTTT	CASSLPVQNSPLHF	few	-	TRBJ1-6	TRBV7-9
TGTGCCAGCGGTTCAAATACTGGAAACACCATATATTTT	CASGSNTGNTIYF	-	-	TRBJ1-3	TRBV2
TGTGCCAGTAGTATAGCAGCCCGGAACACTGAAGCTTTCTTT	CASSIAARNTEAFF	-	-	TRBJ1-1	TRBV19